This TCR beta chain was recorded in a study of Ad26.COV2.S vaccination and SARS-CoV-2 variants. Overall study results and limits: Total T cell responses, in the TCR breadth and depth analyses, may have been underestimated. The breadth of spike-specific CD8+ and CD4+ T cell responses after vaccination was reportedly substantial. Spike-specific TCR breadth was greater in vaccine than placebo recipients. Participants given vaccine showed non-spike TCR breadth similar to that of placebo recipients.

Details on this clone: The antigen is unknown.

V lost 4 bases and J 5 bases, leaving 9 bases between the germline ends. Looked up from germline, CDR1 is SGDLS and CDR2 is YYNGEE. This CDR3 is built from 12 residues. The table came from immunoSEQ multiplex PCR; TCRdb's copy has only in-frame clones and leaves some out. The data contain just over 350,000 clones, approximately 90% of them seen just once; the ten biggest clones take up around 4.2%. The chain recombines TRBV9 with TRBJ2-5; D not certain. Sequenced material: peripheral blood, taken after recovery from COVID-19. The sequence came from a human donor who had recovered from COVID-19. As DNA, the CDR3 is TGTGCCAGCAGCAATGAGGTGGAGACCCAGTACTTC. Its translation: CASSNEVETQYF.